A single T cell receptor (beta chain) is shown here with its context. It has no known antigen specificity. No per-base quality is available; no much larger clone lies one base away. The CDR3 goes from the cysteine to the phenylalanine over 16 residues. Of the read, only the CDR3 DNA is kept; its 48 bases are in frame from base 1. Trimming at the junction amounts to 5 bases on V and 4 bases on J, and the germline ends lie 20 bases apart. CDR1 and CDR2, per the germline V gene, are MDHEN and SYDVKM. The sample's treatment or condition label is to be understood as: live attenuated yellow fever vaccine strain. At every blood-draw timepoint, two biological replicates of bulk PBMCs were collected. PBMCs were isolated from peripheral blood using a standard Ficoll-Paque protocol. TriZol was used to extract RNA from bulk PBMCs, CD4 and CD8 fractions, and dextramer-positive and dextramer-negative fractions. The sample originates from a study of T cells after yellow fever vaccination (dated by TCRdb to about 2019). Background on the whole study: The SMART-Seq v4 Ultra Low Input RNA kit was used to prepare libraries from fractions with low cell numbers. Blood samples were taken at several timepoints before and after primary and secondary immunization, and bulk PBMC replicates and cell subsets were isolated. Two healthy male donors, one aged 18 to 30 and one aged 30 to 39 years, were included in the cohort. To follow T-cell clones before and after both primary and booster YFV17D yellow fever vaccination, bulk TCR alpha and beta repertoires underwent longitudinal sequencing. Results and caveats for the whole study, not just this receptor: After the booster, most clones that had expanded after primary vaccination were detected again (around 96% of CD4 and roughly nine tenths of CD8), suggesting broad maintenance of memory. A small share of clonotypes was detected in both CD4 and CD8 compartments, with the overlap likely arising from convergent recombination. Compared with the primary T-cell response, the secondary T-cell response was weaker but faster, peaking on day 5 rather than day 15. Because abundant contaminating clonotypes from the bulk population could be contained in FACS-sorted repertoires, computational filtering was required. Because the study included only a couple of donors, the extent to which the findings can be generalized is limited.

Sequencing relied on an Illumina NovaSeq 6000. TCR cDNA was synthesized by 5'RACE template switching, which introduced a universal primer site and unique molecular identifiers. Priming for cDNA synthesis came from both the TCR alpha and TCR beta constant segments. Library amplification involved two PCR steps, and the second step added sample barcodes and sequencing adapters. Sequencing of libraries was done on Illumina HiSeq 2500 (2x100 bp) or NovaSeq (2x150 bp). The original methods were these. Demultiplexing of reads and collapsing into UMI consensus sequences were performed with MIGEC, and V(D)J alignment was carried out with MiXCR. Vaccine-responding clonotypes were identified with edgeR using replicate PBMC samples, with FDR below 0.01 and a log2 fold change above 5 up to day 15 being required. Bulk clonotypes were assigned CD4 or CD8 identity according to which sequenced CD4 or CD8 repertoire held them at higher abundance. The public reads were reprocessed in TCRdb via fastp at Q25 and MiXCR, keeping in-frame beta chains. Every CDR3 protein is listed once, alongside the most common genes and DNA of its rows. These V and J calls derive from TCRdb rather than the authors' analysis. The table for this sample lists 300,000 or so distinct CDR3 sequences; 3% to 4.5% of them were counted only once. The ten largest clones take up about 24% of the sample.

This receptor was identified in a man younger than 35 who received the YFV17D yellow fever vaccine. Recombination linked TRBV28 to TRBJ1-2; TRBD1 is a possible D gene, resting on 6 matching bases. Sample: PBMCs, taken 5 days after the yellow fever booster vaccination. The DNA sequence follows: TGTGCCAGCAGTACCGAATTGCTGGCGGGGGCCTATGGCTACACCTTC. This yields the protein CASSTELLAGAYGYTF.